This entry features one T cell receptor beta chain sequence. Its antigen is as yet unknown. The roughly 120-subject validation cohort, separate from the roughly 700-subject first cohort, included the donors. This specimen comes from a study of cytomegalovirus exposure and HLA in healthy donors. V lost 0 bases and J lost 4, with 18 bases in between. Germline V lookup: CDR1 MGHRA, CDR2 YSYEKL. This CDR3 spans 17 amino acids. Sequencing used immunoSEQ multiplex PCR; TCRdb keeps in-frame clones, though not all of them. Seen here are 250,000 to 400,000 clones, about 90% observed once, and the top ten hold 1% to 1.5%. Findings and limits, study-wide: Within the 100 to 150 validation repertoires, first-cohort TCR clusters tended to co-occur, according to a later analysis. Cytomegalovirus association was assigned to around 150 TCR beta chains.

Sequencing was carried out using PBMCs. The TCR comes from a woman in her twenties or thirties in good health and CMV-seropositive. The J gene is TRBJ1-2, the V gene TRBV4-1; maybe TRBD1 (5 bases). The CDR3 reads CASSQEGLTTVLYGYTF. The DNA of the CDR3 is TGCGCCAGCAGCCAAGAGGGGCTCACAACCGTTCTCTATGGCTACACCTTC.